This TCR beta chain was observed in a study of cytomegalovirus exposure and HLA in healthy donors. Primers: 60 Vbeta forward and 13 Jbeta reverse. The protocol was immunoSEQ multiplex PCR, while the TCRdb copy is restricted to in-frame clones and leaves out a portion. The sample has approximately 180,000 clones; 84% are singletons. This CDR3 contains 12 residues. Germline CDR1 and CDR2: SGHRS and YFSETQ. The ends were cut back, 0 bases at V and 4 bases at J, with 4 bases in the middle. The sample comprised PBMCs. The rearrangement uses TRBV5-1 and TRBJ1-2; D call uncertain. This TCR was sampled from a girl between 10 and 17 years old in good health and CMV-seropositive. The CDR3 coding sequence is TGCGCCAGCAGCTTGGATATCTATGGCTACACCTTC. As protein: CASSLDIYGYTF.